This T cell receptor (beta chain) was sequenced during a study of monozygotic twins with cystic fibrosis. Whole-study results and caveats: Unrelated CF individuals shared fewer identical clonotypes than monozygotic CF twins. Co-twins had the most similar V usage for 13 of 16 pairs, J for 8. Clonality was generally low (median about 0.01), higher in the most severe patients. No link emerged between shared CDR3 counts and age, concordance or severity.

Libraries were prepared by immunoSEQ multiplex PCR; TCRdb keeps only in-frame clonotypes and omits some of them. The top ten clones hold roughly 1.3% of a sample with fewer than 25,000 clones, about 83% of them seen once. Looked up from germline, CDR1 is SGHAT and CDR2 is FQNNGV. This CDR3 has 15 residues. V was shortened by 3 bases and J by 0 bases, with 11 bases between the two germline ends. Turning to this clone: As yet, its antigen is unknown.

The chain couples TRBV11-2 to TRBJ2-5, with D unclear. Sequences were obtained from blood. The clonotype comes from a woman aged 25-40 years with cystic fibrosis. CDR3: CASSFEVGHQETQYF. The CDR3 DNA follows: TGTGCCAGCAGCTTCGAAGTAGGTCACCAAGAGACCCAGTACTTC.